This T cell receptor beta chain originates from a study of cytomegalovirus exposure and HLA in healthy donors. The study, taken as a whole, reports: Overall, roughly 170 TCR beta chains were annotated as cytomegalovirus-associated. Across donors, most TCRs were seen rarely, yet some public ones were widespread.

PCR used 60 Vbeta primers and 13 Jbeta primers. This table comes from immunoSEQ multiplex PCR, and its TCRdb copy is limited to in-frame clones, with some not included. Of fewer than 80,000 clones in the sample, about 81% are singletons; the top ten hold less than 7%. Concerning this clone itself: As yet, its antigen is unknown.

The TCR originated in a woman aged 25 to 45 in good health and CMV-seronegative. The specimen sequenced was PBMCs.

CDR3 DNA sequence: TGTGCCAGCAGTGTACTTAGCGGGAGCTCCTACGAGCAGTACTTC. Translated, it gives CASSVLSGSSYEQYF. The chain joins TRBV6-1 to TRBJ2-7; 9 bases fit TRBD2. Unmatched junction bases numbered 4, after V lost 4 bases and J lost 0 bases. This CDR3 spans 15 amino acids. Germline values: CDR1 MNHNS, CDR2 SASEGT.